The rows below give T cell receptor beta chains drawn from one sample of a study of T cells after yellow fever vaccination. MiXCR, applied by TCRdb to the 5' RACE reads, yields one record per CDR3 protein. This sample has a few hundred thousand distinct CDR3 sequences, with roughly 8.4% found just once. This specimen was PBMCs, taken about 49 days after the first yellow fever vaccination. The source of these receptors is a man aged 18 to 30 who received the YFV17D yellow fever vaccine. CDR3s include the opening cysteine and the closing phenylalanine or tryptophan. Fields, in order: CDR3 protein, CDR3 DNA, V gene, clone size, J gene, D gene. A D gene is named only where the DNA matches it firmly. Where a row states a size, it is once, few, many or the class of an expanded clone; other rows omit it.

CASIHTDRYNEQFF,TGTGCCAGCATTCATACCGACAGGTACAATGAGCAGTTCTTC,TRBV6-1,few,TRBJ2-1,.
CSALDLASFEQYF,TGCAGCGCCCTCGACTTGGCATCGTTCGAGCAGTACTTC,TRBV29-1,.,TRBJ2-7,.
CASSAAREDTQYF,TGTGCCAGCAGTGCCGCGAGGGAAGATACGCAGTATTTT,TRBV2,.,TRBJ2-3,.
CAINPQDRNTDTQYF,TGTGCCATCAATCCCCAGGACAGGAACACAGATACGCAGTATTTT,TRBV10-3,few,TRBJ2-3,TRBD1
CASAEGGGRETQYF,TGCGCCAGCGCCGAGGGAGGGGGCCGAGAGACCCAGTACTTC,TRBV5-1,.,TRBJ2-5,.
CSAGRQGEVTPLHF,TGCAGTGCTGGGAGACAGGGTGAGGTTACACCCCTCCACTTT,TRBV20-1,.,TRBJ1-6,TRBD1
CASSMGQGGVNEQFF,TGTGCCAGTAGCATGGGACAGGGTGGTGTGAATGAGCAGTTCTTC,TRBV19,few,TRBJ2-1,TRBD1
CSASRDTGNSPLHF,TGCAGTGCTAGCCGGGACACCGGTAATTCACCCCTCCACTTT,TRBV20-1,few,TRBJ1-6,.
CASSLAGGPDEQFF,TGTGCCAGCAGCCTAGCGGGGGGGCCCGATGAGCAGTTCTTC,TRBV2,many,TRBJ2-1,TRBD2
CSAKGSLFNQPQHF,TGCAGTGCAAAAGGTTCCCTTTTTAATCAGCCCCAGCATTTT,TRBV20-1,few,TRBJ1-5,.
CASSLAPQTYEQYF,TGCGCCAGCAGCTTGGCCCCACAGACCTACGAGCAGTACTTC,TRBV5-1,.,TRBJ2-7,.